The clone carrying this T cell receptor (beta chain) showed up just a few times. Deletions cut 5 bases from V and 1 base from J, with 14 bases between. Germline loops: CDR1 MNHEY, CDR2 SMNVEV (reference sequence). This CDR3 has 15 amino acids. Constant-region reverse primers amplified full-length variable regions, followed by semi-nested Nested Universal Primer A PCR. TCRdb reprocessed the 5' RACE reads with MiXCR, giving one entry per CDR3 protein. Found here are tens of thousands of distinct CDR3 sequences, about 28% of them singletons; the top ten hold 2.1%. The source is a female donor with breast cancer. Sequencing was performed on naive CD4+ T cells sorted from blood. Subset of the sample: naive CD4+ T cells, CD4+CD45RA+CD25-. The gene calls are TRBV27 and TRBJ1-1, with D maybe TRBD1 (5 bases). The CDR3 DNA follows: TGTGCCAGCAGTCCCCTGGGGGGGGGGAACACTGAAGCTTTCTTT. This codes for CASSPLGGGNTEAFF.